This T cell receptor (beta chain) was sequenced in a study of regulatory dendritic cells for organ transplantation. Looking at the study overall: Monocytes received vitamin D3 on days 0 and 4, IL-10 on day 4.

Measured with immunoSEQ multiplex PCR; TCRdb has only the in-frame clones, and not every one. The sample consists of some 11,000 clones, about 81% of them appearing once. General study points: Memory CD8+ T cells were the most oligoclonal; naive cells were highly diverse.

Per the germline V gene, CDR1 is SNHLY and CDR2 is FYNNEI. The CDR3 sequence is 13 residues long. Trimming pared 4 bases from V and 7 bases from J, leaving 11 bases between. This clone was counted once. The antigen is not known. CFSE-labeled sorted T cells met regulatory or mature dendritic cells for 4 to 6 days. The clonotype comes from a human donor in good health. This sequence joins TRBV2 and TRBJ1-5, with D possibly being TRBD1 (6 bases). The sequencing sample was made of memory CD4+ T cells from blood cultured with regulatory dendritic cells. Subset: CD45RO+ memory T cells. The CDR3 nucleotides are TGTGCCAGCAGTGGGACAGACGGACAGCCCCAGCATTTT. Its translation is CASSGTDGQPQHF. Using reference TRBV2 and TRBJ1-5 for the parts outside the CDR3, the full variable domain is EPEVTQTPSHQVTQMGQEVILRCVPISNHLYFYWYRQILGQKVEFLVSFYNNEISEKSEIFDDQFSVERPDGSNFTLKIRSTKLEDSAMYFCASSGTDGQPQHFGDGTRLSIL.